Listed here are 27 T cell receptor beta chains from one sample, sequenced in a study of CD8 T cells in ankylosing spondylitis (dated by TCRdb to between 2016 and 2019). The receptor library was made with 5' RACE. The instrument was an Illumina HiSeq 2500. The public reads were reprocessed in TCRdb via fastp at Q25 and MiXCR, keeping in-frame beta chains. Each record represents a unique CDR3 protein, reported with the most common genes and DNA among its rows. The sample has 200,000 to 300,000 distinct CDR3 sequences on record, 20% to 30% of them singletons. In total, the top ten clones hold over 0.55% of the sample. The sequenced material came from blood, either unsorted or a sorted T cell fraction (not recorded which). These receptors came from a male donor with ankylosing spondylitis or in good health (not recorded which).

This clonotype was seen ten or more times. The chain joins TRBV20-1 to TRBJ1-2; tentatively, D is TRBD1 (5 bases). CDR1 and CDR2 (germline): DFQATT, SNEGSKA (reference sequence). The CDR3 sequence is 13 residues long. Trimming took 3 bases from V and 2 from J, leaving 10 bases between them. CDR3 in amino acids: CSASGAANYGYTF. In nucleotides, the CDR3 is TGCAGTGCTAGTGGGGCAGCGAACTATGGCTACACCTTC.

The J gene is TRBJ1-1, the V gene TRBV7-6; tentatively, D is TRBD1 (5 bases). Germline lookup yields CDR1 SGHVS and CDR2 FNYEAQ. The CDR3 extends over 15 amino acids. V was pared by 3 bases and J by 1 base, with 12 bases between. The CDR3 reads CASSFSGTANTEAFF. The CDR3 DNA follows: TGTGCCAGCAGCTTTTCCGGGACGGCGAACACTGAAGCTTTCTTT.

The rearrangement uses TRBV10-3 and TRBJ2-5; D is unclear. The V and J ends lost 10 bases and 0 bases respectively, with 24 bases between them. Germline V CDR1 and CDR2: ENHRY, SYGVKD. The CDR3 covers 17 residues. Written as DNA, the CDR3 is TGTGCCACTCTAGGACGGGTCGGGCAAAGTGACCAAGAGACCCAGTACTTC. Its translation: CATLGRVGQSDQETQYF.

This clonotype was observed once. The V and J genes are TRBV11-2 and TRBJ2-7, with D unclear. The CDR3 runs to 15 residues. V lost 3 bases to trimming and J lost 0 bases, with 12 bases between them. Germline V lookup: CDR1 SGHAT, CDR2 FQNNGV. CDR3 protein: CASSLATLSSYEQYF. Here the CDR3 DNA reads TGTGCCAGCAGCTTGGCGACCCTGAGCTCCTACGAGCAGTACTTC.

Only a few counts were recorded for this clonotype. The genes are TRBV6-2 or TRBV6-3 and TRBJ2-3, with 12 bases lining up with TRBD2. The CDR3 totals 15 residues. The J segment lost 3 bases and the V segment lost 5 bases, leaving 3 bases of the junction unmatched. Looked up from germline, CDR1 is MNHEY and CDR2 is SVGEGT. In nucleotides, the CDR3 is TGTGCCAGCAGTGGACTAGCGGGGTTGACAGATACGCAGTATTTT. It encodes CASSGLAGLTDTQYF.

This clonotype was counted many times. The V call is TRBV7-8, the J call TRBJ1-4; TRBD1 matches 10 bases. The J segment lost 8 bases and the V segment lost 5 bases, leaving 11 bases of the junction unmatched. Germline loops: CDR1 SGHVS, CDR2 FQNEAQ. This CDR3 has 16 amino acids. CDR3 sequence: CASSDTGDRGEEKLFF. The CDR3 nucleotides read TGTGCCAGCAGCGATACCGGGGACAGGGGAGAGGAAAAACTGTTTTTT.

This rearrangement joins TRBV10-3 to TRBJ2-3; D unresolved. The germline gives CDR1 ENHRY, CDR2 SYGVKD. Deletions cut 5 bases from V and 0 bases from J, with 6 bases between. The CDR3 sequence is 13 residues long. The CDR3 DNA reads TGTGCCATCAGTAGACCTAGCACAGATACGCAGTATTTT. This codes for CAISRPSTDTQYF.

This clonotype was recorded at least ten times. This chain connects TRBV25-1 to TRBJ2-5; 10 bases are shared with TRBD2. This CDR3 has 15 residues. Germline V CDR1 and CDR2: MGHDK, SYGVNS. V shed 3 bases, J shed 1 base, and the junction held 2 bases outside the gene matches. CDR3 in amino acids: CASSDVAGGQETQYF. CDR3 bases: TGTGCCAGCAGTGATGTAGCGGGGGGCCAAGAGACCCAGTACTTC.

This clonotype was seen only a few times. The CDR3 is CSAPGRRNIQYF. CDR3 coding DNA: TGCAGTGCACCGGGACGGCGGAACATTCAGTACTTC. The chain carries TRBV20-1 and TRBJ2-4; tentatively, D is TRBD1 or TRBD2 (5 bases each). Trimming stripped 6 bases from V and 7 bases from J, with 13 bases between. The germline CDR1 and CDR2 sequences are DFQATT and SNEGSKA (reference sequence). CDR3 length: 12 residues.

The V and J genes are TRBV7-2 and TRBJ2-1; 9 positions match TRBD1. V shed 5 bases and J 6 bases; nucleotides not matched to a gene: 5. Germline-derived CDR1 and CDR2 are SGHTA and FQGNSA. The CDR3 is 14 residues long. DNA of the CDR3: TGTGCCAGCAGCCGGGACAGGGTGAGCAATGAGCAGTTCTTC. Translated: CASSRDRVSNEQFF.

This chain joins TRBV6-9 and TRBJ1-3; D call uncertain. The CDR3 totals 15 residues. Germline assignment: CDR1 MNHGY and CDR2 SVAAGI. Trimming pared 2 bases from V and 4 bases from J, leaving 12 bases between. The CDR3 region is CASSYTNTEGNTIYF. The CDR3 region has the DNA TGTGCCAGCAGTTATACGAATACGGAGGGAAACACCATATATTTT.

This clonotype was seen many times. The V call is TRBV29-1, the J call TRBJ1-1; D ambiguous. This CDR3 spans 11 amino acids. Germline V lookup: CDR1 SQVTM, CDR2 ANQGSEA. Trimming removed 3 bases at V and 7 bases at J, with 9 bases between. CDR3 nucleotides: TGCAGCGTTGAGATATGGGTTGAAGCTTTCTTT. Protein: CSVEIWVEAFF.

This clonotype appeared many times. This chain connects TRBV7-8 to TRBJ2-3; perhaps TRBD2 as D (5 bases). The CDR3 loop spans 13 amino acids. Germline V gene lookup returns CDR1 SGHVS and CDR2 FQNEAQ. V dropped 5 bases and J dropped 7 bases, with 13 bases sitting between them. DNA for the CDR3: TGTGCCAGCAGCCCGTGGACTGCCAATACGCAGTATTTT. Translation gives CASSPWTANTQYF.

The rearrangement joins TRBV6-4 to TRBJ2-1, with 7 nucleotides matching TRBD2. CDR1 MRHNA and CDR2 SNTAGT come from the germline V gene. This CDR3 comprises 19 residues. The J segment lost 5 bases and the V segment lost 3 bases, leaving 19 bases of the junction unmatched. CDR3 residues: CASSDLRAYAGDRHNEQFF. CDR3 sequence (DNA): TGTGCCAGCAGTGATCTCAGAGCATACGCGGGGGACCGTCACAATGAGCAGTTCTTC.

The chain combines TRBV5-1 with TRBJ2-5; the D gene is possibly TRBD1 (7 bases). The CDR3 is 15 residues long. Trimming shortened V by 4 bases and J by 2 bases, and 15 bases separated the two germline ends. Per the germline V gene, CDR1 is SGHRS and CDR2 is YFSETQ. The CDR3 DNA reads TGCGCCAGCAGCCCAGGGGGACTTCGACAAGAGACCCAGTACTTC. Translation: CASSPGGLRQETQYF.

The rearrangement links TRBV20-1 to TRBJ2-5, with a tentative D call TRBD1 (5 bases). Germline V gene lookup returns CDR1 DFQATT and CDR2 SNEGSKA (reference sequence). V lost 6 bases and J 2 bases, leaving 16 bases between the germline ends. This CDR3 contains 14 residues. This CDR3 is CSAPGIGVQETQYF. CDR3 DNA sequence: TGCAGTGCGCCCGGTATAGGGGTTCAAGAGACCCAGTACTTC.

The rearrangement joins TRBV5-4 to TRBJ2-5; the D gene is possibly TRBD1 (6 bases). V was pared by 2 bases and J by 2 bases, with 13 bases between. Germline V CDR1 and CDR2: SGHNT, YYREEE (reference sequence). The CDR3 contains 15 residues. The CDR3 region has the DNA TGTGCCAGCAGCTTCGGACAGCTCGGGCAAGAGACCCAGTACTTC. It specifies CASSFGQLGQETQYF.

The V call is TRBV20-1, the J call TRBJ2-5, with 7 bases lining up with TRBD2. Germline V CDR1 and CDR2: DFQATT, SNEGSKA (reference sequence). Trimming removed 8 bases from V and 2 bases from J; junction bases left unmatched: 5. The CDR3 sequence is 12 residues long. CDR3 residues: CSQRLAQETQYF. DNA of the CDR3: TGCAGTCAACGACTAGCACAAGAGACCCAGTACTTC.

This chain connects TRBV2 to TRBJ1-1; no firm D call. V was trimmed by 7 bases and J by 1 base, leaving 13 bases between them. Germline CDR1 is SNHLY and CDR2 is FYNNEI. The CDR3 is 14 amino acids. The chain's CDR3 is CASMWAGGNTEAFF. Written as DNA, the CDR3 is TGTGCCAGCATGTGGGCAGGAGGGAACACTGAAGCTTTCTTT. Full variable domain (outside the CDR3, taken from reference TRBV2 and TRBJ1-1): EPEVTQTPSHQVTQMGQEVILRCVPISNHLYFYWYRQILGQKVEFLVSFYNNEISEKSEIFDDQFSVERPDGSNFTLKIRSTKLEDSAMYFCASMWAGGNTEAFFGQGTRLTVV.

The chain recombines TRBV5-5 with TRBJ2-3; no clear D. The V gene lost 6 bases and the J gene lost 6 bases, with 14 bases spanning the gap. The CDR3 has 13 amino acids. The germline CDR1 and CDR2 sequences are SGHKS and YYEKEE (reference sequence). CDR3: CASTLKERDTQYF. The DNA for the CDR3 is TGTGCCAGCACCCTGAAAGAGAGGGATACGCAGTATTTT. The variable domain in full, with the rest retrieved from reference TRBV5-5 and TRBJ2-3, is DAGVTQSPTHLIKTRGQQVTLRCSPISGHKSVSWYQQVLGQGPQFIFQYYEKEERGRGNFPDRFSARQFPNYSSELNVNALLLGDSALYLCASTLKERDTQYFGPGTRLTVL.

This clonotype appeared a single time. V is TRBV5-6 and J is TRBJ2-1; D is perhaps TRBD2 (5 bases). The CDR3 contains 12 residues. Germline CDR1 SGHDT, CDR2 YYEEEE. V gave up 4 bases and J gave up 10 bases, with 12 bases separating them. Here the CDR3 reads CASSIGLGEQFF. The CDR3 nucleotides are TGTGCCAGCAGCATTGGACTCGGAGAGCAGTTCTTC.

A few counts support this clonotype. This chain connects TRBV18 to TRBJ2-5; D might be TRBD1 (5 bases). The CDR3 is 14 residues long. CDR1 and CDR2 (germline): KGHSH, LQKENI. V was cut by 1 base and J by 5 bases, with 11 bases left in between. CDR3 in amino acids: CASSPQGMAETQYF. CDR3 coding DNA: TGTGCCAGCTCACCACAGGGGATGGCCGAGACCCAGTACTTC. Full variable domain (rest looked up from reference TRBV18 and TRBJ2-5): NAGVMQNPRHLVRRRGQEARLRCSPMKGHSHVYWYRQLPEEGLKFMVYLQKENIIDESGMPKERFSAEFPKEGPSILRIQQVVRGDSAAYFCASSPQGMAETQYFGPGTRLLVL.

This clonotype was detected ten times or more. The J gene is TRBJ2-7, the V gene TRBV29-1; 11 nucleotides agree with TRBD2. Germline-derived CDR1 and CDR2 are SQVTM and ANQGSEA. With 4 bases clipped from V and 7 bases from J, the junction kept 15 bases outside the gene matches. This CDR3 is built from 16 residues. In DNA form, the CDR3 reads TGCAGCGTTGTGGGTCGGGGTAGCGGGGGGGCGCGTGAGCAGTACTTC. This encodes CSVVGRGSGGAREQYF.

This clonotype was recorded many times. J is TRBJ1-1 and V is TRBV6-1, with a tentative D call TRBD1 (6 bases). V dropped 7 bases and J dropped 4 bases, with 16 bases sitting between them. CDR1 and CDR2 from the germline V gene are MNHNS and SASEGT. The CDR3 consists of 14 residues. CDR3 loop: CASNDNRVRTEAFF. The DNA of the CDR3 is TGTGCCAGCAACGACAACAGGGTGCGCACTGAAGCTTTCTTT.

This clonotype was recorded at least ten times. CDR3 nucleotides: TGCAGTGCTAGAGAACGGTCCTGGGGTGGCTACACCTTC. Amino acid sequence: CSARERSWGGYTF. The gene calls are TRBV20-1 and TRBJ1-2; D gene ambiguous. The CDR3 totals 13 residues. The ends were cut back, 0 bases at V and 7 bases at J, with 12 bases in the middle. Germline lookup yields CDR1 DFQATT and CDR2 SNEGSKA (reference sequence).

This chain links TRBV12-3 or TRBV12-4 with TRBJ2-1; 7 bases are a match to TRBD2. J gave up 0 bases and V 5 bases, and 4 bases lay outside the gene matches. CDR3 length: 15 amino acids. This CDR3 reads CASSDGLVSYNEQFF. CDR3 nucleotides: TGTGCCAGCAGTGATGGACTAGTCTCCTACAATGAGCAGTTCTTC.

The chain combines TRBV7-9 with TRBJ2-2; the D is unclear. Germline-derived CDR1 and CDR2 are SEHNR and FQNEAQ (reference sequence). Trimming took off 1 base at V and 10 bases at J, with 7 bases between the two ends. The CDR3 runs 12 residues. CDR3 DNA sequence: TGTGCCAGCAGCTTAGGGGATACGGAGCTGTTTTTT. This gives the protein CASSLGDTELFF.